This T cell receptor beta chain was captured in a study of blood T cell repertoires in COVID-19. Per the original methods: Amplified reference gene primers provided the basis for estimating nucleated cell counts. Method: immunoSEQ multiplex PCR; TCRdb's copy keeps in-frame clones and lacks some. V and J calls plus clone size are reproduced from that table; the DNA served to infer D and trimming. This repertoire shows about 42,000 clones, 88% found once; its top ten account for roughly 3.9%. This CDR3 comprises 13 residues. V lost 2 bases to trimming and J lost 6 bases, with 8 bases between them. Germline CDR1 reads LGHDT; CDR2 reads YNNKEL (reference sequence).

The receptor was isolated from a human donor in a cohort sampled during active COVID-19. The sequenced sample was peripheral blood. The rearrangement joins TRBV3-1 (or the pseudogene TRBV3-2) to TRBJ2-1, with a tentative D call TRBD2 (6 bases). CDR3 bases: TGTGCCAGCAGCCAAACTAGCACCAATGAGCAGTTCTTC. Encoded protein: CASSQTSTNEQFF.